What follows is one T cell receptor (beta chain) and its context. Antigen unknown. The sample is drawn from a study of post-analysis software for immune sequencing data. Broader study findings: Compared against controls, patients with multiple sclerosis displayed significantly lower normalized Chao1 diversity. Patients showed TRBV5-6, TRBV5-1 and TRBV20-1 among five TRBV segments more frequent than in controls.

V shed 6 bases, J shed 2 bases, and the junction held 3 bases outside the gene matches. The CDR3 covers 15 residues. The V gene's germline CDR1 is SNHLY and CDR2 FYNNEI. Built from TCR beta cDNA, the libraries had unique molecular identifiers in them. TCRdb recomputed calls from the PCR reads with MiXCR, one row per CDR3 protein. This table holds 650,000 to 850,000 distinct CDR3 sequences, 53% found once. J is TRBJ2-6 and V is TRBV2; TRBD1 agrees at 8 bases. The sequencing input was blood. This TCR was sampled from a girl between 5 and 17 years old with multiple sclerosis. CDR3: CASREQGAGANVLTF. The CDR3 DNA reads TGTGCCAGCAGGGAACAGGGGGCTGGGGCCAACGTCCTGACTTTC.